A selection of T cell receptor beta chains follows, all from one sample in a study of CD4 T cells in relation to SARS-CoV-2 and coronaviruses. No antigens are known for them. Generated by immunoSEQ multiplex PCR, the TCRdb table keeps only in-frame clones and is missing some. This repertoire shows about 12,000 clones, roughly 71% found once; its top ten account for approximately 7.5%. The sample taken for sequencing was CD4+ T cells from PBMCs, cultured in vitro. Every receptor here comes from a human donor in good health. The CDR3 runs from the conserved cysteine through the conserved F or W. A D gene is named only where the DNA matches it firmly. Expanded clones are given a class, and other clones once, few, many or no size at all.

DNA,CDR3,D,size,J,V
TGTGCCAGTATCGCGGGCGGGAGCGCTGAAGCTTTCTTT,CASIAGGSAEAFF,NA,NA,TRBJ1-1,TRBV19
TGTGCCATCAGTGGTTCTAGCGAGACTGAGCAGTTCTTC,CAISGSSETEQFF,NA,NA,TRBJ2-1,TRBV10-3
TGTGCCAGCAGGCCCGGGACAGGCTCCTACAATGAGCAGTTCTTC,CASRPGTGSYNEQFF,TRBD1,NA,TRBJ2-1,TRBV2
TGCGCCAGCACCACCGGACGGGGTCTCACAGATACGCAGTATTTT,CASTTGRGLTDTQYF,NA,NA,TRBJ2-3,TRBV5-1
TGTGCCAGCAGCCCGAGGACAGGCTCCCAGGCCGAGCAGTACTTC,CASSPRTGSQAEQYF,TRBD1,NA,TRBJ2-7,TRBV5-8
TGTGCCACCAGTGCCGTGTCCGGGACAGGGGGCCAAGAGACCCAGTACTTC,CATSAVSGTGGQETQYF,TRBD1,NA,TRBJ2-5,TRBV24-1
TGCGCCAGCAGCTGGGACAGCCGTACGGACAATGAGCAGTTCTTC,CASSWDSRTDNEQFF,TRBD1,NA,TRBJ2-1,TRBV5-1
TGTGCCAGCTCACCGATACTAGCCACGGCCCAAGAGACCCAGTACTTC,CASSPILATAQETQYF,NA,NA,TRBJ2-5,TRBV18
TGTGCCAGCTCGTTAGGGAGGGGAGCTTTCTTT,CASSLGRGAFF,NA,NA,TRBJ1-1,TRBV18
TGTGCCAGCAGTTTCCGTGGGACTAGCGGGAGGGCCGGGGAGACCCAGTACTTC,CASSFRGTSGRAGETQYF,TRBD2,NA,TRBJ2-5,TRBV27
TGCGCCAGCAGCCCCACCACGACCGGGGTTCAAGAGACCCAGTACTTC,CASSPTTTGVQETQYF,NA,NA,TRBJ2-5,TRBV5-1
TGTGCCAGCAGCTTTAGACAGCTTGATGGCAATCAGCCCCAGCATTTT,CASSFRQLDGNQPQHF,NA,NA,TRBJ1-5,TRBV7-8
TGCGCCAGCAGCCTGAACGGTGACACTGAAGCTTTCTTT,CASSLNGDTEAFF,NA,NA,TRBJ1-1,TRBV5-1
TGTGCCAGCAGTTTGGAGACAGGGGTTGGCTACACCTTC,CASSLETGVGYTF,TRBD1,NA,TRBJ1-2,TRBV12-3/TRBV12-4
TGTGCCTGGAGTCTGGGAGTCACTTATAGCAATCAGCCCCAGCATTTT,CAWSLGVTYSNQPQHF,NA,few,TRBJ1-5,TRBV30
TGCGCCAGCAGTAAGGGACGGGACCTCACCCAGCCCCAGCATTTT,CASSKGRDLTQPQHF,NA,NA,TRBJ1-5,TRBV10-2
TGTGCCAGCAGTTTTGGTTTGGAGCCCCAGCATTTT,CASSFGLEPQHF,NA,NA,TRBJ1-5,TRBV12-3/TRBV12-4
TGTGCCAGCAGCTTAAGCGGGACAGGGCCAGGGCCCCAGCATTTT,CASSLSGTGPGPQHF,TRBD1,NA,TRBJ1-5,TRBV7-2
TGTGCCAGCAGCTCTAATCTAGGGGGACGGAACTATGGCTACACCTTC,CASSSNLGGRNYGYTF,NA,NA,TRBJ1-2,TRBV7-3